The table lists the clone carrying this T cell receptor beta chain with many counts. The investigators amplified TCR beta CDR3 regions from RNA transcripts. During a first-round RT-PCR of the TCR CDR3, the HTBI primer set was used. TCRdb analysed the multiplex PCR reads with MiXCR anew, one entry per CDR3 protein. Of about 350,000 distinct CDR3 sequences in the sample, approximately 20% are singletons; the top ten hold 3% to 4.5%. This entry is derived from a study of T cells in Graves' hyperthyroidism and ophthalmopathy. The CDR3 extends over 15 amino acids. Unmatched junction bases numbered 3, after V lost 6 bases and J lost 5 bases.

Sequencing was performed on blood. The TCR sequence derives from a woman between 18 and 29 years old with Graves' hyperthyroidism. V gene TRBV12-3 or TRBV12-4 combines with J gene TRBJ2-5; TRBD2 matches at 16 bases. CDR3 in DNA: TGTGCCAGCAGGGGACTAGCGGGGGGGCCCGAGACCCAGTACTTC. Encoded protein: CASRGLAGGPETQYF.